This T cell receptor beta chain was recorded in a study of PD-1 blockade in classical Hodgkin lymphoma. The table came from immunoSEQ multiplex PCR; TCRdb's copy has only in-frame clones and leaves some out. This sample carries some 90,000 clones, 65% to 85% of them seen once, and the ten largest clones take around 15%. The time point here: cycle 4 day 1 (C4D1), after about 6 weeks of nivolumab. Every patient was affected by relapse after autologous stem cell transplantation, while exposure to brentuximab vedotin was not uniform. The germline CDR1 and CDR2 sequences are SGDLS and YYNGEE. J was trimmed by 0 bases and V by 2 bases; bases with no gene match: 7. This CDR3 has 17 residues.

The chain couples TRBV9 to TRBJ2-2; 7 bases fit TRBD2. The material sequenced was peripheral blood mononuclear cells (PBMCs), taken before the fourth cycle of nivolumab. This sequence was found in a human donor with classical Hodgkin lymphoma. CDR3 nucleotides: TGTGCCAGCAGCGTCCTTTCCGGGACTACGAACACCGGGGAGCTGTTTTTT. Protein sequence: CASSVLSGTTNTGELFF.